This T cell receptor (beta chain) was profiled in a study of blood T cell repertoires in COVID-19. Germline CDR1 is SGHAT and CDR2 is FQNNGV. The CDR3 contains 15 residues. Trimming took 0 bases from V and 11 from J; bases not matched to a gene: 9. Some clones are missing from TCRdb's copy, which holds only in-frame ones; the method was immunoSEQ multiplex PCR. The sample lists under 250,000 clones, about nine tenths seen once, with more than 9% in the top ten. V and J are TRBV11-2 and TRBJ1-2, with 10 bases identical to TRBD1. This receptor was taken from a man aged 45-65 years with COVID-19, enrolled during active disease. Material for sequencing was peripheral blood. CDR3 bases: TGTGCCAGCAGCTTAGATCGTGCGACAGGGGGCAAGTACACCTTC. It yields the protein CASSLDRATGGKYTF.